This record concerns one TCR beta chain sequence. Its antigen remains unidentified. A J-beta primer mix and a sample-barcoded 5' primer were used in a second PCR of about 7 to 12 cycles. TCRdb reanalysed the 5' RACE reads using MiXCR and keeps one entry per CDR3 protein. The sample carries around 820,000 distinct CDR3 sequences, approximately 25% recorded once. Trimming removed 3 bases at V and 4 bases at J, with 10 bases between. This CDR3 contains 15 residues. Germline-derived CDR1 and CDR2 are SGHTA and FQGNSA. The data were obtained in a study of blood T cells in healthy people across ages. Notes on the study in general: Roughly linear age-related decline in beta diversity appeared, significant by age about 40.

These data also featured in a second study, about T cells of mothers and their children. This second study notes: Per child, about 2.8 million TCR beta CDR3 reads were obtained, against over 8 million per mother.

J is TRBJ1-6 and V is TRBV7-2; D is unclear. The sequenced material came from blood. This clonotype was sampled from a boy aged 5 to 17 in good health. CDR3 region: CASSLNEQYNSPLHF. The DNA of the CDR3 is TGTGCCAGCAGCTTGAACGAACAGTATAATTCACCCCTCCACTTT. The whole variable domain, filled in from reference TRBV7-2 and TRBJ1-6, reads GAGVSQSPSNKVTEKGKDVELRCDPISGHTALYWYRQSLGQGLEFLIYFQGNSAPDKSGLPSDRFSAERTGGSVSTLTIQRTQQEDSAVYLCASSLNEQYNSPLHFGNGTRLTVT.